The 28 T cell receptor beta chains below come from one sample, sequenced in a study of blood T cell repertoires in COVID-19. Using immunoSEQ multiplex PCR, the repertoire was profiled, and TCRdb retains in-frame clones only, with some absent. The sample lists fewer than 300,000 clones, approximately 91% occurring once. Sequenced material: PBMCs or T cells enriched from blood (not recorded which). These receptors originate from a woman between 35 and 50 years old with acute COVID-19.

CDR3 loop: CAISESTSGSGELFF. The DNA for the CDR3 is TGTGCCATCAGTGAGTCGACTAGCGGCAGCGGGGAGCTGTTTTTT. The gene calls are TRBV10-3 and TRBJ2-2, with 9 bases identical to TRBD2. Trimming took 0 bases from V and 7 from J; bases not matched to a gene: 3. Germline assignment: CDR1 ENHRY and CDR2 SYGVKD. The CDR3 is made up of 15 amino acids.

V usage is TRBV11-2 and J usage is TRBJ2-4; 7 bases map to TRBD2. This CDR3 comprises 13 residues. V was pared by 5 bases and J by 15 bases, with 13 bases of the junction left unmatched. The germline CDR1 and CDR2 sequences are SGHAT and FQNNGV. CDR3 amino acids: CASSGAGLRPVYF. CDR3 bases: TGTGCCAGCAGCGGAGCGGGACTCCGGCCTGTGTACTTC.

The chain employs TRBV19 and TRBJ2-3; 11 positions agree with TRBD2. CDR1 is LNHDA, CDR2 SQIVND, per germline (reference sequence). Trimming removed 3 bases from V and 0 bases from J; junction bases left unmatched: 8. This CDR3 is 18 amino acids long. In DNA form, the CDR3 reads TGTGCCAGTAGTATCCCCGGGACTAGCGGACTAAGCACAGATACGCAGTATTTT. It encodes CASSIPGTSGLSTDTQYF. The full variable domain, its missing parts supplied by reference TRBV19 and TRBJ2-3, is DGGITQSPKYLFRKEGQNVTLSCEQNLNHDAMYWYRQDPGQGLRLIYYSQIVNDFQKGDIAEGYSVSREKKESFPLTVTSAQKNPTAFYLCASSIPGTSGLSTDTQYFGPGTRLTVL.

In DNA form, the CDR3 reads TGTGCCAGCATCCCGGACAGGGGACACACTGAAGCTTTCTTT. It specifies CASIPDRGHTEAFF. The genes are TRBV28 and TRBJ1-1; 9 bases line up with TRBD1. This CDR3 contains 14 residues. J was trimmed by 3 bases and V by 7 bases; bases with no gene match: 6. Germline CDR1 is MDHEN and CDR2 is SYDVKM.

This clone has a single count. J is TRBJ1-2 and V is TRBV30; D not certain. The CDR3 length is 11 residues. The V gene's germline CDR1 is GTSNPN and CDR2 SVGIG (reference sequence). V was clipped by 1 base and J by 8 bases, with 8 bases between them. DNA for the CDR3: TGTGCCTGGAGTGGAGGAGGGGGCTACACCTTC. It encodes CAWSGGGGYTF.

Concerning this clone itself: Mismatch with germline at one junction end may stem from a read error. The chain couples TRBV10-3 to TRBJ2-3, with 10 bases matching TRBD2. Germline lookup yields CDR1 ENHRY and CDR2 SYGVKD. The length of the CDR3 is 13 residues. CDR3 sequence reads: CATSGGNTYTQYF. DNA for the CDR3: TGTGCCACTAGCGGGGGCAACACATATACGCAGTATTTT.

This chain connects TRBV2 to TRBJ1-2; D is uncertain. The V gene lost 1 base and the J gene lost 7 bases, with 10 bases spanning the gap. The CDR3 has 13 residues. CDR1 and CDR2 from the germline V gene are SNHLY and FYNNEI. This CDR3 is CASSEGRLSGYTF. DNA for the CDR3: TGTGCCAGCAGTGAAGGCAGACTCTCTGGCTACACCTTC.

CDR3 amino acids: CASSPFLAVSTEAFF. CDR3 DNA sequence: TGTGCCAGCTCACCATTTTTGGCGGTATCCACTGAAGCTTTCTTT. The V gene is TRBV18, the J gene TRBJ1-1; D remains ambiguous. With 2 bases removed from V and 4 bases from J, the gap between germline ends came to 14 bases. Germline V gives CDR1 KGHSH, CDR2 LQKENI. The length of the CDR3 is 15 residues.

The V gene is TRBV5-1, the J gene TRBJ1-1; D remains unclear. Trimming took 0 bases from V and 11 from J, leaving 14 bases between them. The CDR3 runs 13 residues. CDR1 is SGHRS, CDR2 YFSETQ, per germline. Written as DNA, the CDR3 is TGCGCCAGCAGCTTGGAAAAACTGCTTCGCGCTTTCTTT. Translated: CASSLEKLLRAFF.

The chain is built from TRBV18 and TRBJ1-1, with 9 bases that match TRBD1. The CDR3 extends over 15 amino acids. Germline CDR1 KGHSH, CDR2 LQKENI. V trimming: 1 base; J trimming: 2 bases; junction bases outside the gene matches: 2. CDR3 region: CASSPLDRGNTEAFF. The CDR3 nucleotides are TGTGCCAGCTCACCACTGGACAGGGGAAACACTGAAGCTTTCTTT. Full variable domain (missing parts from reference TRBV18 and TRBJ1-1): NAGVMQNPRHLVRRRGQEARLRCSPMKGHSHVYWYRQLPEEGLKFMVYLQKENIIDESGMPKERFSAEFPKEGPSILRIQQVVRGDSAAYFCASSPLDRGNTEAFFGQGTRLTVV.

The CDR3 spells CASKAGWDTDTQYF. The CDR3, as DNA: TGTGCCAGTAAAGCAGGGTGGGACACAGATACGCAGTATTTT. The gene calls are TRBV19 and TRBJ2-3; TRBD1 is a possible D gene (5 bases). This CDR3 spans 14 amino acids. Trimming left V 7 bases short and J 2 bases short, with 13 bases between. The germline gives CDR1 LNHDA, CDR2 SQIVND (reference sequence). Full variable domain (remainder filled in from reference TRBV19 and TRBJ2-3): DGGITQSPKYLFRKEGQNVTLSCEQNLNHDAMYWYRQDPGQGLRLIYYSQIVNDFQKGDIAEGYSVSREKKESFPLTVTSAQKNPTAFYLCASKAGWDTDTQYFGPGTRLTVL.

In this sample, this clone turned up a few times. The chain has TRBV4-1 and TRBJ1-2, with D uncertain. Per germline, CDR1 MGHRA and CDR2 YSYEKL. This CDR3 region has 13 residues. The germline V and J ends were trimmed by 3 bases and 12 bases, with 17 bases remaining between them. CDR3 sequence reads: CASSQDENVRDTF. CDR3 nucleotide sequence: TGCGCCAGCAGCCAGGATGAAAACGTGAGGGACACCTTC.

The V call is TRBV27, the J call TRBJ2-6, with D maybe TRBD2 (5 bases). The CDR3 consists of 19 residues. Trimming left V 5 bases short and J 0 bases short, with 20 bases between. The germline CDR1 and CDR2 sequences are MNHEY and SMNVEV (reference sequence). As DNA, the CDR3 is TGTGCCAGCAGTCCAATGTTGACGGGAAAGAGCTCTGGGGCCAACGTCCTGACTTTC. This codes for CASSPMLTGKSSGANVLTF.

Of note for this clone: Sequence at one end of the junction differs from germline and may be a read error. The gene calls are TRBV13 and TRBJ2-6; D is unclear. The CDR3 extends over 15 amino acids. Germline CDR1 reads PRHDT; CDR2 reads FYEKMQ (reference sequence). The CDR3 protein is CASSLGASGANVLTF. The CDR3 nucleotides are TGTGCCAGCAGCCTAGGAGCCTCTGGGGCCAACGTCCTGACTTTC.

The CDR3 here is CASSPTGLAGGTDTQYF. In DNA, the CDR3 is TGTGCCAGCTCCCCCACCGGACTAGCGGGGGGCACAGATACGCAGTATTTT. This chain links TRBV18 with TRBJ2-3; 13 nucleotides align to TRBD2. J gave up 1 base and V 6 bases, and 7 bases lay outside the gene matches. Germline V gene sequence: CDR1 KGHSH, CDR2 LQKENI. CDR3 length equals 17 residues.

The J gene is TRBJ2-7, the V gene TRBV27, with TRBD2 matching over 9 bases. With V trimmed by 2 bases and J by 3 bases, 2 bases remained unmatched. The germline V gene has CDR1 MNHEY and CDR2 SMNVEV (reference sequence). There are 14 residues in the CDR3. CDR3 in DNA: TGTGCCAGCAGTTTACTAGCGGGGATCTACGAGCAGTACTTC. Translated, it gives CASSLLAGIYEQYF.

CDR3 in DNA: TGTGCCAGCAGCTTAGCGCTAGGCTCTGGAAACACCATATATTTT. It translates to CASSLALGSGNTIYF. The rearrangement joins TRBV7-9 to TRBJ1-3; D gene uncertain. The CDR3 contains 15 residues. The germline V gene encodes CDR1 SEHNR and CDR2 FQNEAQ (reference sequence). V gave up 0 bases and J gave up 0 bases, with 6 bases separating them.

The V and J genes are TRBV12-3 or TRBV12-4 and TRBJ1-5; D gene uncertain. Trimming took 5 bases from V and 4 from J, leaving 6 bases between them. The CDR3 runs 12 residues. CDR3 nucleotides: TGTGCCAGCAGTGATAGTAATCAGCCCCAGCATTTT. It specifies CASSDSNQPQHF.

About this clone: Other nucleotide sequences in the sample specify the same CDR3. The chain uses TRBV11-3 and TRBJ2-6, with no clear D. The CDR3 is 15 amino acids. Germline V gene lookup returns CDR1 SGHNT and CDR2 YENEEA. The V end was cut by 2 bases, the J end by 4 bases, with 9 bases between. The CDR3 reads CASSLRGSGANVLTF. CDR3 coding DNA: TGTGCCAGCAGCTTACGAGGTTCCGGGGCCAACGTCCTGACTTTC. Full variable domain (outside the CDR3, taken from reference TRBV11-3 and TRBJ2-6): EAGVVQSPRYKIIEKKQPVAFWCNPISGHNTLYWYLQNLGQGPELLIRYENEEAVDDSQLPKDRFSAERLKGVDSTLKIQPAELGDSAVYLCASSLRGSGANVLTFGAGSRLTVL.

The sample holds one count of this clone. A much larger clone lies a single base off, so this may be a read error. Other DNA sequences of this sample code for an identical CDR3. The chain joins TRBV5-4 to TRBJ2-7; no definite D call. The CDR3 has 12 amino acids. V was pared by 4 bases and J by 3 bases, with 8 bases between. Germline CDR1 is SGHNT and CDR2 is YYREEE (reference sequence). The CDR3 is CASSLDGYEQYF. For the CDR3, the DNA is TGTGCCAGCAGCCTGGACGGCTACGAGCAGTACTTC.

V gene TRBV20-1 combines with J gene TRBJ1-2, with D unresolved. Germline lookup yields CDR1 DFQATT and CDR2 SNEGSKA (reference sequence). Between the trimmed V and J ends, which lost 3 bases and 6 bases, there was a span of 8 bases. The CDR3 runs 11 residues. CDR3: CSASSLHGYTF. DNA for the CDR3: TGCAGTGCTAGTTCTCTTCATGGCTACACCTTC.

The J gene is TRBJ2-1, the V gene TRBV18; 7 positions match TRBD2. Germline lookup yields CDR1 KGHSH and CDR2 LQKENI. This CDR3 comprises 18 residues. The V and J ends lost 1 base and 0 bases, in that order; junction bases with no gene match: 9. The CDR3 region is CASSPQFGLADSYNEQFF. Written as DNA, the CDR3 is TGTGCCAGCTCACCACAGTTCGGCCTAGCGGACTCCTACAATGAGCAGTTCTTC.

This sequence joins TRBV5-1 and TRBJ2-1; 8 nucleotides align to TRBD2. Germline V gives CDR1 SGHRS, CDR2 YFSETQ. V lost 2 bases to trimming and J lost 6 bases; unmatched junction nucleotides: 16. This CDR3 region has 18 residues. The chain's CDR3 is CASSLTFWREVGPNEQFF. CDR3 sequence (DNA): TGCGCCAGCAGCTTAACCTTCTGGCGGGAGGTCGGGCCCAATGAGCAGTTCTTC.

The chain has TRBV5-6 and TRBJ2-3; 8 nucleotides align to TRBD1. In germline, CDR1 is SGHDT, CDR2 YYEEEE. V shed 0 bases and J 7 bases; nucleotides not matched to a gene: 10. The CDR3 consists of 16 residues. CDR3 sequence: CASSLAGRGRGYTQYF. The CDR3 DNA reads TGTGCCAGCAGCTTGGCGGGCAGGGGGCGCGGGTATACGCAGTATTTT.

The rearrangement uses TRBV2 and TRBJ2-2; 8 nucleotides match TRBD1. V shed 4 bases, J shed 0 bases, and the junction held 16 bases outside the gene matches. Germline V gives CDR1 SNHLY, CDR2 FYNNEI. This CDR3 contains 20 residues. The CDR3 here is CASSGARGRGRLTNTGELFF. The CDR3 region has the DNA TGTGCCAGCAGTGGGGCCAGGGGCAGGGGGCGCTTAACGAACACCGGGGAGCTGTTTTTT.

This clone was seen a handful of times. CDR3 loop: CASSPGALSGNTIYF. In nucleotides, the CDR3 is TGTGCCAGCTCACCAGGGGCCCTCTCTGGAAACACCATATATTTT. The J gene is TRBJ1-3, the V gene TRBV18; a possible D gene is TRBD1 (5 bases). The germline V gene encodes CDR1 KGHSH and CDR2 LQKENI. V was cut by 2 bases and J by 0 bases, with 8 bases left in between. CDR3 size: 15 residues. Full variable domain (missing parts from reference TRBV18 and TRBJ1-3): NAGVMQNPRHLVRRRGQEARLRCSPMKGHSHVYWYRQLPEEGLKFMVYLQKENIIDESGMPKERFSAEFPKEGPSILRIQQVVRGDSAAYFCASSPGALSGNTIYFGEGSWLTVV.

This rearrangement joins TRBV10-3 to TRBJ1-6; 8 positions agree with TRBD1. This CDR3 has 15 amino acids. The V gene end was trimmed by 3 bases and the J gene end by 11 bases; junction bases not matched to a gene: 9. Germline CDR1 and CDR2: ENHRY and SYGVKD. CDR3 amino acids: CAISDNGQGGAPLHF. DNA of the CDR3: TGTGCCATCAGTGATAACGGACAGGGTGGGGCACCCCTCCACTTT.

This clone has just one count. This sequence joins TRBV11-3 and TRBJ2-1; the match to TRBD2 covers 11 bases. With V trimmed by 5 bases and J by 2 bases, 5 bases remained unmatched. There are 16 residues in the CDR3. Germline V gene sequence: CDR1 SGHNT, CDR2 YENEEA. The CDR3 DNA reads as TGTGCCAGCAGCCGGACTAGCGGGCGGACCTACAATGAGCAGTTCTTC. Translating it yields CASSRTSGRTYNEQFF.